The clone carrying this T cell receptor beta chain was seen ten or more times. Its target is unknown. V lost 3 bases and J 2 bases, leaving 8 bases between the germline ends. The CDR3 is 13 residues long. The PBMCs were sourced from fresh peripheral blood (around 9.3 ml). The sample originates from a study of T cells in Graves' hyperthyroidism and ophthalmopathy. RNA transcripts served as the template for amplifying TCR beta CDR3 regions. The HTBI set primed first-round TCR CDR3 RT-PCR. TCRdb re-derived calls from the multiplex PCR reads in MiXCR, one entry per CDR3 protein. Among about 640,000 distinct CDR3 sequences listed, 13% to 15% were seen once. Overall study results and limits: Ophthalmopathy got predicted by the model a median about six months before its onset.

Sample: blood. This TCR derives from a woman aged 50 to 65 with Graves' ophthalmopathy. The chain recombines TRBV12-3 or TRBV12-4 with TRBJ2-7; D gene uncertain. This CDR3 reads CASSLRNTYEQYF. CDR3 nucleotides: TGTGCCAGCAGTTTGCGGAACACCTACGAGCAGTACTTC.